The clone carrying this T cell receptor (beta chain) was seen just once. Per the authors' pipeline: Reference gene primer amplification yielded estimated nucleated cell counts. Measured with immunoSEQ multiplex PCR; TCRdb has only the in-frame clones, and not every one. The D gene and trimming were derived from the DNA, and the V and J assignments and clone size from that table. The table shows tens of thousands of clones, with about four fifths occurring only once. The CDR3 is 18 amino acids. The germline gives CDR1 SGHKS, CDR2 YYEKEE (reference sequence). Trimming cost V 0 bases and J 0 bases; bases outside gene matches: 11. The data stem from a study of blood T cell repertoires in COVID-19.

The TCR comes from a human donor in a cohort sampled during active COVID-19. The sample consisted of peripheral blood. This chain uses TRBV5-5 with TRBJ1-2; 7 bases align to TRBD1. For the CDR3, the DNA is TGTGCCAGCAGCTTGGCCGGGGTTAGGACAGGCTCTAACTATGGCTACACCTTC. Amino acids: CASSLAGVRTGSNYGYTF.